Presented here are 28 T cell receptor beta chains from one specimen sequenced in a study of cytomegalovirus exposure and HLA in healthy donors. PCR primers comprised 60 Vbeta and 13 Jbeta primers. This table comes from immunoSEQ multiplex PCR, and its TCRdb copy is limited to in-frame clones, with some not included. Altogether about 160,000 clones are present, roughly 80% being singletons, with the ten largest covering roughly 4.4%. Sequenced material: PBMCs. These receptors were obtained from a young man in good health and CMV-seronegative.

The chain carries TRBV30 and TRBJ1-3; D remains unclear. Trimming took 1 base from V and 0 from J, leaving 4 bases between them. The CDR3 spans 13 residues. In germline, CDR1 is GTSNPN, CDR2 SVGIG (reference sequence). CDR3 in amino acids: CAWSGSSGNTIYF. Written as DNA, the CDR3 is TGTGCCTGGAGTGGGAGCTCTGGAAACACCATATATTTT.

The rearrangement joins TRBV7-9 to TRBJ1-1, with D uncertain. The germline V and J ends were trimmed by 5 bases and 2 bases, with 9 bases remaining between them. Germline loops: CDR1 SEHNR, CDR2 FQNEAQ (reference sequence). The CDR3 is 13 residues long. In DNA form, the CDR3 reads TGTGCCAGCAGCCTACAGCCAAACACTGAAGCTTTCTTT. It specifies CASSLQPNTEAFF.

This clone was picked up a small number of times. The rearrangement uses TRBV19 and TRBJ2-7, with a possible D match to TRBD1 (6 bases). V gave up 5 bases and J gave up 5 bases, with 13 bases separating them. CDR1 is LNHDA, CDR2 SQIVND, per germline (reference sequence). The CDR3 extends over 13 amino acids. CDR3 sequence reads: CASSATGLHEQYF. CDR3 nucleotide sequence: TGTGCCAGTAGTGCTACAGGGTTACACGAGCAGTACTTC. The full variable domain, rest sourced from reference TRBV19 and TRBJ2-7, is DGGITQSPKYLFRKEGQNVTLSCEQNLNHDAMYWYRQDPGQGLRLIYYSQIVNDFQKGDIAEGYSVSREKKESFPLTVTSAQKNPTAFYLCASSATGLHEQYFGPGTRLTVT.

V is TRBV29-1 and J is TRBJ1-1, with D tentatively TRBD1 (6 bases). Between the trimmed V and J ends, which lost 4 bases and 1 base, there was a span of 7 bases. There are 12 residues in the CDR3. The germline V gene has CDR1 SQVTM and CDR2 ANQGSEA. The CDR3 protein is CSVVGQNTEAFF. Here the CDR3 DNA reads TGCAGCGTTGTGGGACAGAACACTGAAGCTTTCTTT.

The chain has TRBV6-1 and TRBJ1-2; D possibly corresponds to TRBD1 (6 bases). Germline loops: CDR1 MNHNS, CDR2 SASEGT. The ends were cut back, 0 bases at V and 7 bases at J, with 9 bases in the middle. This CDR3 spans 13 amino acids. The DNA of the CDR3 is TGTGCCAGCAGTGAAGCAGGGGGACGTGGCTACACCTTC. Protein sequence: CASSEAGGRGYTF.

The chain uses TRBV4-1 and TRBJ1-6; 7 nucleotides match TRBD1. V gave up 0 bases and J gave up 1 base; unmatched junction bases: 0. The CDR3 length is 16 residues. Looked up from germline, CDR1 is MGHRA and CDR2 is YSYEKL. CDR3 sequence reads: CASSQEQGSYNSPLHF. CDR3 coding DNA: TGCGCCAGCAGCCAAGAACAGGGGTCCTATAATTCACCCCTCCACTTT.

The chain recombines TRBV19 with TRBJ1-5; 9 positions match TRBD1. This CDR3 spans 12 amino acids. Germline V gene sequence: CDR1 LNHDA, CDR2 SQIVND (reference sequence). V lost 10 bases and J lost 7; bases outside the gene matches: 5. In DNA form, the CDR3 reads TGTGCCACGAGACAGGGGGAGCAGCCCCAGCATTTT. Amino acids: CATRQGEQPQHF.

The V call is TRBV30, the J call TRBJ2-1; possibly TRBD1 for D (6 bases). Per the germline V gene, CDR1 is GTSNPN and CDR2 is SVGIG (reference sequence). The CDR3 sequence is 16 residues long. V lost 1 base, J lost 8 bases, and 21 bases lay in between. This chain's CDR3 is CAWSGLTGRYGDEQFF. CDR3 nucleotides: TGTGCCTGGAGTGGATTAACAGGGAGATATGGGGATGAGCAGTTCTTC.

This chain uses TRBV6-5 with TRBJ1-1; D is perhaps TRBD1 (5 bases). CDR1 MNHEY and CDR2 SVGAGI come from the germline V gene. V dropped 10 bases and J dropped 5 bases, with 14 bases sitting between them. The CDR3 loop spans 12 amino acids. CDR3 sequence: CATQGGATEAFF. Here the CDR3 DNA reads TGTGCCACCCAGGGCGGGGCTACTGAAGCTTTCTTT.

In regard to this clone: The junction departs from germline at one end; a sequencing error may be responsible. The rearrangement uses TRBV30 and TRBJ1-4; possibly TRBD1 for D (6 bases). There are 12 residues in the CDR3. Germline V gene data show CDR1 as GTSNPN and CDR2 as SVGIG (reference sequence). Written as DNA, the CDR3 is TGTGCGTGGAAGCAGGGGCTGGAAAAACTGTTTTTT. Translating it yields CAWKQGLEKLFF.

The CDR3 spells CASSLSMNTEAFF. The CDR3 bases are TGTGCCAGCAGTTTAAGCATGAACACTGAAGCTTTCTTT. V is TRBV27 and J is TRBJ1-1; D gene ambiguous. Germline V gene sequence: CDR1 MNHEY, CDR2 SMNVEV (reference sequence). The CDR3 consists of 13 residues. V lost 2 bases and J 0 bases, leaving 4 bases between the germline ends.

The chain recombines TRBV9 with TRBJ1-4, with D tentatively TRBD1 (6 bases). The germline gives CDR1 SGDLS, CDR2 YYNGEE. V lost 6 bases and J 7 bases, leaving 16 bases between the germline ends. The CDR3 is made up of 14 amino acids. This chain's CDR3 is CASNPTGRGEKLFF. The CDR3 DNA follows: TGTGCCAGCAACCCCACAGGCAGGGGTGAAAAACTGTTTTTT.

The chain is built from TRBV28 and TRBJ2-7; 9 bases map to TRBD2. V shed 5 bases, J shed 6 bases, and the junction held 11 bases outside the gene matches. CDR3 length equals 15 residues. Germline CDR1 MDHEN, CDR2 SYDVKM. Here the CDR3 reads CASSPGVAGAVEQYF. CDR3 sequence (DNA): TGTGCCAGCAGTCCTGGGGTAGCGGGGGCGGTCGAGCAGTACTTC. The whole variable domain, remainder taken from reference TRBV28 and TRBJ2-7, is DVKVTQSSRYLVKRTGEKVFLECVQDMDHENMFWYRQDPGLGLRLIYFSYDVKMKEKGDIPEGYSVSREKKERFSLILESASTNQTSMYLCASSPGVAGAVEQYFGPGTRLTVT.

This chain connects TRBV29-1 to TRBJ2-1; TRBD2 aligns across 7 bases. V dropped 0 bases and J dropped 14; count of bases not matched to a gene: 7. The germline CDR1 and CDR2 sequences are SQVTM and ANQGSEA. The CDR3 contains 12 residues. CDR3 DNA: TGCAGCGTTGAAGATCCTGGGCTAGCGGAGTTCTTC. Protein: CSVEDPGLAEFF.

The CDR3 DNA is TGTGCCAGCAGCTTGGGTCGACTAGCGGGAGGGTACAATGAGCAGTTCTTC. Translated, it gives CASSLGRLAGGYNEQFF. The V call is TRBV7-8, the J call TRBJ2-1, with 14 bases identical to TRBD2. CDR3 length: 17 residues. Germline lookup yields CDR1 SGHVS and CDR2 FQNEAQ. The J segment lost 4 bases and the V segment lost 3 bases, leaving 5 bases of the junction unmatched.

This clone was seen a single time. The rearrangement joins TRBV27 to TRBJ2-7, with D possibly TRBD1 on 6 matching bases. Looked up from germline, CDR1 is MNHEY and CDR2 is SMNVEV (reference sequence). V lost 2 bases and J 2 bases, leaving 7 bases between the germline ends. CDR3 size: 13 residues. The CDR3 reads CASSLGTPYEQYF. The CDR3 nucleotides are TGTGCCAGCAGTTTAGGGACACCCTACGAGCAGTACTTC.

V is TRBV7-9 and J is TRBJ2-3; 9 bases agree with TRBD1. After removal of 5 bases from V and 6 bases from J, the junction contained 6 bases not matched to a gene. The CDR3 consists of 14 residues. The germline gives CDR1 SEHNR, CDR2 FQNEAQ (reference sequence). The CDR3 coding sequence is TGTGCCAGCAGCCCGGACAGGGGATGGGATACGCAGTATTTT. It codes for CASSPDRGWDTQYF.

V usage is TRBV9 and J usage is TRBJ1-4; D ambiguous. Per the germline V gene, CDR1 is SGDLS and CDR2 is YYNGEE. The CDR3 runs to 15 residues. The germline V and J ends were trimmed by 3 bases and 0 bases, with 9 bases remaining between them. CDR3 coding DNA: TGTGCCAGCAGCGCCATAGGAGCAACTAATGAAAAACTGTTTTTT. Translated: CASSAIGATNEKLFF. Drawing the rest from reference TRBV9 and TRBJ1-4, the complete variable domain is DSGVTQTPKHLITATGQRVTLRCSPRSGDLSVYWYQQSLDQGLQFLIQYYNGEERAKGNILERFSAQQFPDLHSELNLSSLELGDSALYFCASSAIGATNEKLFFGSGTQLSVL.

The CDR3 here is CASSGAPGNSPLHF. DNA of the CDR3: TGTGCCAGCAGTGGGGCCCCGGGGAATTCACCCCTCCACTTT. This chain joins TRBV6-1 and TRBJ1-6; D remains ambiguous. Germline CDR1 and CDR2: MNHNS and SASEGT. The CDR3 is made up of 14 amino acids. The V gene lost 4 bases and the J gene lost 7 bases, with 11 bases spanning the gap.

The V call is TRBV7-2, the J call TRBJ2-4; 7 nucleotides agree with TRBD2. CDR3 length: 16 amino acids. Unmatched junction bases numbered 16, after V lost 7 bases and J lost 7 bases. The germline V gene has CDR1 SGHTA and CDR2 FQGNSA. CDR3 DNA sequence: TGTGCCAGCACCATCCAGGCGGGGGAGTGGCGGAACATTCAGTACTTC. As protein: CASTIQAGEWRNIQYF. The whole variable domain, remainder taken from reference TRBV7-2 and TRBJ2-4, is GAGVSQSPSNKVTEKGKDVELRCDPISGHTALYWYRQSLGQGLEFLIYFQGNSAPDKSGLPSDRFSAERTGGSVSTLTIQRTQQEDSAVYLCASTIQAGEWRNIQYFGAGTRLSVL.

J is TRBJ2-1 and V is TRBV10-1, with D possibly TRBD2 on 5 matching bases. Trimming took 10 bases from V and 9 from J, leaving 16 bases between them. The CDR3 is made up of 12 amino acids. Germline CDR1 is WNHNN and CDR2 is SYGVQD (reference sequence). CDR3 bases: TGCGCCACCGCCCCGGGAATCGGTGAGCAGTTCTTC. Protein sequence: CATAPGIGEQFF.

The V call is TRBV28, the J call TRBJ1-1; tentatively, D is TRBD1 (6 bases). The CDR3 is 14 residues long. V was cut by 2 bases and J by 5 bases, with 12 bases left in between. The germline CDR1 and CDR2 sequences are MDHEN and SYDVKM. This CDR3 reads CASSLTAGETEAFF. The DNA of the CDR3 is TGTGCCAGCAGTTTAACGGCAGGGGAAACTGAAGCTTTCTTT.

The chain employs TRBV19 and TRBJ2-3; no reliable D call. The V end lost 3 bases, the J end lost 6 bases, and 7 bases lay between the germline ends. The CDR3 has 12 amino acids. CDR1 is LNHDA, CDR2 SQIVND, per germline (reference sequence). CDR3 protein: CASSISLDTQYF. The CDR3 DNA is TGTGCCAGTAGTATCTCCCTGGATACGCAGTATTTT.

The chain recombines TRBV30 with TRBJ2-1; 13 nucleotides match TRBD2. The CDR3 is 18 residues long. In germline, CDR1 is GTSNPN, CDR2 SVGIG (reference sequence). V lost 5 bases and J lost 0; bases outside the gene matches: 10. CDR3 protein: CAWVPGLAGFSSYNEQFF. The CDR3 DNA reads TGTGCCTGGGTACCGGGACTAGCGGGGTTCAGCTCCTACAATGAGCAGTTCTTC.

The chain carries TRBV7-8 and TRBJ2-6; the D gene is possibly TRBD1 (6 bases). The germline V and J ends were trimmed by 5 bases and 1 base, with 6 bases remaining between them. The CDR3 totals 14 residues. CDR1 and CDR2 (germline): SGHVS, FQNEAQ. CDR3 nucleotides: TGTGCCAGCAGCCAGGGGTCTGGGGCCAACGTCCTGACTTTC. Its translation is CASSQGSGANVLTF.

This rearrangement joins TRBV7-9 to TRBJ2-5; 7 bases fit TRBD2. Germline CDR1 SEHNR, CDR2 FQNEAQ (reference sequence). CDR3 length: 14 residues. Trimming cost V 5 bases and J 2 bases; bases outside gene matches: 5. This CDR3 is CASSDLGLQETQYF. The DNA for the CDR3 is TGTGCCAGCAGCGACTTGGGACTACAAGAGACCCAGTACTTC.

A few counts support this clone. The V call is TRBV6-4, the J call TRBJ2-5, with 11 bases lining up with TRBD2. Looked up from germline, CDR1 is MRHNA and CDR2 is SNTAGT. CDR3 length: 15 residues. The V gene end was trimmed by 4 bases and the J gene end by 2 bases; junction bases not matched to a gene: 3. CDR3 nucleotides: TGTGCCAGCAGTGTTAGCGGGGGGGATCAAGAGACCCAGTACTTC. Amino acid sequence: CASSVSGGDQETQYF.

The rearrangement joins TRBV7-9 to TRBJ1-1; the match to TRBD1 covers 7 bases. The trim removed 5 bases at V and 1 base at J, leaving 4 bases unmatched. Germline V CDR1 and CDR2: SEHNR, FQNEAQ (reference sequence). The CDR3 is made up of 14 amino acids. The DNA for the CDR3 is TGTGCCAGCAGCCAACAGGGGAGGAACACTGAAGCTTTCTTT. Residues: CASSQQGRNTEAFF.